The 16 T cell receptor beta chains given below trace back to one sample, sequenced in a study of cytomegalovirus exposure and HLA in healthy donors. Researchers ran the PCR with 60 Vbeta and 13 Jbeta primers. Some clones are missing from TCRdb's copy, which holds only in-frame ones; the method was immunoSEQ multiplex PCR. The profile shows about 100,000 clones, about 70% of them singletons. The sequenced sample consisted of PBMCs. The receptors were sampled from a man aged 50 or older in good health and CMV-seropositive.

The chain links TRBV6-1 to TRBJ1-6; D not resolved. This CDR3 has 13 residues. Germline CDR1 is MNHNS and CDR2 is SASEGT. Trimming took off 10 bases at V and 4 bases at J, with 11 bases between the two ends. The CDR3 nucleotides are TGTGCCACCTCCCTGGAGTATAATTCACCCCTCCACTTT. Protein sequence: CATSLEYNSPLHF.

This clone was observed a handful of times. This rearrangement joins TRBV5-1 to TRBJ1-2; 7 nucleotides agree with TRBD1. This CDR3 is 14 amino acids long. The V and J ends lost 1 base and 5 bases, in that order; junction bases with no gene match: 5. CDR1 and CDR2 from the germline V gene are SGHRS and YFSETQ. As DNA, the CDR3 is TGCGCCAGCAGCTTGACAGGGGCAGGGTATGGCTACACCTTC. Translating gives CASSLTGAGYGYTF.

The rearrangement uses TRBV27 and TRBJ1-1; D not certain. The CDR3 spans 13 residues. The germline V gene has CDR1 MNHEY and CDR2 SMNVEV (reference sequence). Deletions cut 5 bases from V and 1 base from J, with 8 bases between. The CDR3 nucleotides read TGTGCCAGCAGTCCTAGTGGGAACACTGAAGCTTTCTTT. Encoded protein: CASSPSGNTEAFF.

Concerning this clone itself: The junction departs from the called germline gene at one end, perhaps through a read error. This chain uses TRBV5-1 with TRBJ2-5, with 8 positions matching TRBD1. Germline V gene lookup returns CDR1 SGHRS and CDR2 YFSETQ. This CDR3 spans 14 amino acids. Here the CDR3 DNA reads TGCGCCAGCAGATTGGGACAGGATAGGGAGACCCAGTACTTC. The encoded protein is CASRLGQDRETQYF.

This clone has only a few counts. The chain carries TRBV7-2 and TRBJ2-3; D is uncertain. Per germline, CDR1 SGHTA and CDR2 FQGNSA. The CDR3 runs to 14 residues. V lost 4 bases and J 0 bases, leaving 8 bases between the germline ends. CDR3 protein: CASSSLSSTDTQYF. The CDR3 coding sequence is TGTGCCAGCAGCTCCCTCTCGAGCACAGATACGCAGTATTTT.

This chain links TRBV5-1 with TRBJ2-1; 7 bases are shared with TRBD2. Germline V lookup: CDR1 SGHRS, CDR2 YFSETQ. Germline trimming cut 0 bases from V and 1 base from J; bases unmatched to any gene: 7. The CDR3 runs to 17 residues. The CDR3 bases are TGCGCCAGCAGCTTGGGTTTTGGCGGGAGTTCCTACAATGAGCAGTTCTTC. Translated, it gives CASSLGFGGSSYNEQFF.

The chain joins TRBV4-1 to TRBJ2-5; D may be TRBD2 (6 bases). V lost 0 bases, J lost 4 bases, and 15 bases lay in between. CDR3 size: 16 residues. CDR1 is MGHRA, CDR2 YSYEKL, per germline. The CDR3 DNA sequence: TGCGCCAGCAGCCAAGACTCTAGCGCGAGGGGAGAGACCCAGTACTTC. It translates to CASSQDSSARGETQYF.

In its sample, this clone was seen many times. This rearrangement joins TRBV6-1 to TRBJ2-7, with 9 nucleotides matching TRBD2. Germline V gene lookup returns CDR1 MNHNS and CDR2 SASEGT. Trimming at V came to 7 bases and at J to 5 bases, leaving 12 bases not matched to a gene. The CDR3 sequence is 15 residues long. The CDR3 coding sequence is TGTGCCAGCACCCTGGTGTTGGCGGGAGGGAACGAGCAGTACTTC. Amino acids: CASTLVLAGGNEQYF.

This chain uses TRBV19 with TRBJ1-2; 8 nucleotides align to TRBD1. The junction had 4 bases not matched to a gene; V was cut back by 3 bases and J by 4 bases. CDR3 length: 14 amino acids. Germline assignment: CDR1 LNHDA and CDR2 SQIVND (reference sequence). CDR3 region: CASSIAGTGYGYTF. In nucleotides, the CDR3 is TGTGCCAGTAGTATCGCCGGGACAGGCTATGGCTACACCTTC.

The rearrangement uses TRBV10-1 and TRBJ2-1, with 10 bases fitting TRBD2. This CDR3 contains 15 residues. The V gene's germline CDR1 is WNHNN and CDR2 SYGVQD (reference sequence). J lost 7 bases, V lost 7 bases, and 10 bases had no gene match. The CDR3 DNA sequence: TGCGCCAGCATTCCGGGACTAGCGCCCAATAATGAGCAGTTCTTC. Protein: CASIPGLAPNNEQFF.

The rearrangement links TRBV6-5 to TRBJ2-3, with 9 bases matching TRBD2. V shed 6 bases and J 2 bases; nucleotides not matched to a gene: 6. CDR3 length: 15 amino acids. CDR1 and CDR2 from the germline V gene are MNHEY and SVGAGI. CDR3 sequence (DNA): TGTGCCAGCAGCTTAGCGGGGGCCGCCACAGATACGCAGTATTTT. Translation gives CASSLAGAATDTQYF.

The chain has TRBV11-2 and TRBJ2-5, with D unclear. The germline CDR1 and CDR2 sequences are SGHAT and FQNNGV. Trimming left V 1 base short and J 5 bases short, with 14 bases between. This CDR3 contains 15 residues. The CDR3 region is CASSLGSSRYETQYF. The CDR3 DNA reads TGTGCCAGCAGCTTAGGGTCTAGTAGGTACGAGACCCAGTACTTC.

CDR3 sequence: CASRPRGLEAFF. CDR3 nucleotides: TGTGCCAGCAGGCCGAGAGGGCTTGAAGCTTTCTTT. V and J are TRBV6-1 and TRBJ1-1; no clear D. Germline loops: CDR1 MNHNS, CDR2 SASEGT. CDR3 size: 12 residues. The V and J ends lost 6 bases and 7 bases respectively, with 12 bases between them.

The rearrangement links TRBV27 to TRBJ2-7; TRBD2 matches at 10 bases. V dropped 6 bases and J dropped 2; count of bases not matched to a gene: 7. From germline, CDR1 is MNHEY and CDR2 SMNVEV (reference sequence). The CDR3 is 15 amino acids. CDR3 region: CASSLTSGKPYEQYF. Here the CDR3 DNA reads TGTGCCAGCAGCCTAACTAGCGGGAAACCCTACGAGCAGTACTTC.

This sequence joins TRBV11-1 and TRBJ1-1, with D unresolved. This CDR3 region has 13 residues. CDR1 is SGHAT, CDR2 FQDESV, per germline (reference sequence). Trimming pared 4 bases from V and 5 bases from J, leaving 11 bases between. The CDR3 here is CASSSQVWTEAFF. The CDR3 region has the DNA TGTGCCAGCAGCTCGCAGGTTTGGACTGAAGCTTTCTTT.

Here the CDR3 DNA reads TGTGCCAGCAATGACAGGGGGCCTTCCTACGAGCAGTACTTC. It codes for CASNDRGPSYEQYF. The chain recombines TRBV6-5 with TRBJ2-7; 10 nucleotides line up with TRBD1. The CDR3 length is 14 residues. The V gene end was trimmed by 7 bases and the J gene end by 1 base; junction bases not matched to a gene: 4. From germline, CDR1 is MNHEY and CDR2 SVGAGI.